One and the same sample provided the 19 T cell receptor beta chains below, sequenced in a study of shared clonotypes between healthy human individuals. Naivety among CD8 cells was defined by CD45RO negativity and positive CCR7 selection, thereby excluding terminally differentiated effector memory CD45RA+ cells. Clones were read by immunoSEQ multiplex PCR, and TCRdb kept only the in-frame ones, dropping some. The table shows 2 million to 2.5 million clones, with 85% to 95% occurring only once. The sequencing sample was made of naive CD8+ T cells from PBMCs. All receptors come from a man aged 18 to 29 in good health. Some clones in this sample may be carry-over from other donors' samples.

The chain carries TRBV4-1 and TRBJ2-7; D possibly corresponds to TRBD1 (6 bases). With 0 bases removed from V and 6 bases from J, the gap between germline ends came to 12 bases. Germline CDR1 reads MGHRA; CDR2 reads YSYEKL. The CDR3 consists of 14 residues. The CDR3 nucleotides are TGCGCCAGCAGCCAAGATTGGGGGCGCGGCGAGCAGTACTTC. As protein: CASSQDWGRGEQYF.

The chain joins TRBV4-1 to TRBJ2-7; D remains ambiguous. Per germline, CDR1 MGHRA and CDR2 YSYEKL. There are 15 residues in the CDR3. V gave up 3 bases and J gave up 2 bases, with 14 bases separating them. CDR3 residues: CASSQNSSPTYEQYF. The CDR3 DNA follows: TGCGCCAGCAGCCAGAACAGTTCCCCCACCTACGAGCAGTACTTC.

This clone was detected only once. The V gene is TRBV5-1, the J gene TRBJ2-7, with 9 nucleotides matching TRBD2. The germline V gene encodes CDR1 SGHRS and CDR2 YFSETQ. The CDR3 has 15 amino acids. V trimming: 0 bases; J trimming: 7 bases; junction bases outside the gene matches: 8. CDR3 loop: CASSLALAGMWEQYF. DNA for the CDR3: TGCGCCAGCAGCTTGGCCCTAGCGGGAATGTGGGAGCAGTACTTC. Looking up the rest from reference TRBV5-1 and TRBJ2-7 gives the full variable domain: KAGVTQTPRYLIKTRGQQVTLSCSPISGHRSVSWYQQTPGQGLQFLFEYFSETQRNKGNFPGRFSGRQFSNSRSEMNVSTLELGDSALYLCASSLALAGMWEQYFGPGTRLTVT.

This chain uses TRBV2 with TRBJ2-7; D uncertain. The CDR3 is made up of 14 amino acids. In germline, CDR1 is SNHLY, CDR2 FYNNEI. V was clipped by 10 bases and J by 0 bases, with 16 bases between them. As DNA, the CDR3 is TGTGCCATCAATAATGGCAGGTCCTCCTACGAGCAGTACTTC. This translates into CAINNGRSSYEQYF.

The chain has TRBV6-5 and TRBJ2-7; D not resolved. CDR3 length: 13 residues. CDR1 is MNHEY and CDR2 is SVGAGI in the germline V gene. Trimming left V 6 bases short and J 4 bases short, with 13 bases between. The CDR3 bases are TGTGCCAGCAGACACGACACACTATACGAGCAGTACTTC. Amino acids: CASRHDTLYEQYF.

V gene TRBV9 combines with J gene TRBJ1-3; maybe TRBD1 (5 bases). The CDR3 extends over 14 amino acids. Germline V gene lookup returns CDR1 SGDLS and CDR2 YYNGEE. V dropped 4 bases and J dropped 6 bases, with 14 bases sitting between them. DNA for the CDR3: TGTGCCAGCAGCCCCCGGGACGTCGAAAACACCATATATTTT. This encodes CASSPRDVENTIYF. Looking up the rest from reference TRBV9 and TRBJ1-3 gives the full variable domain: DSGVTQTPKHLITATGQRVTLRCSPRSGDLSVYWYQQSLDQGLQFLIQYYNGEERAKGNILERFSAQQFPDLHSELNLSSLELGDSALYFCASSPRDVENTIYFGEGSWLTVV.

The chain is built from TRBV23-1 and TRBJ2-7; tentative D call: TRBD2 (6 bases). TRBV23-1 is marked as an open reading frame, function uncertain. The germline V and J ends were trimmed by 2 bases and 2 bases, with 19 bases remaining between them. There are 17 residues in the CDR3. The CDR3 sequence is CASSQPGVRDCAYEQYF. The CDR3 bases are TGCGCCAGCAGTCAACCGGGAGTAAGGGACTGTGCCTACGAGCAGTACTTC.

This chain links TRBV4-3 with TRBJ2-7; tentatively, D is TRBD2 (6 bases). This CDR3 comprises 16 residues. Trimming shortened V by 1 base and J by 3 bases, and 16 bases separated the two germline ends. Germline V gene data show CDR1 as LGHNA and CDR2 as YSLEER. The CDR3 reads CASSQGWSSGNYEQYF. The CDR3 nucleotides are TGCGCCAGCAGCCAAGGGTGGAGTAGCGGAAACTACGAGCAGTACTTC.

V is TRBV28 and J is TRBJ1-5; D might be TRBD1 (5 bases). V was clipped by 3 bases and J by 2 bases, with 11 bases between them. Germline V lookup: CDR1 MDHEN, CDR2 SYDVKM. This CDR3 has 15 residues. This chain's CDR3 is CASSFDLGGNQPQHF. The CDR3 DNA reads TGTGCCAGCAGTTTTGACCTGGGGGGCAATCAGCCCCAGCATTTT.

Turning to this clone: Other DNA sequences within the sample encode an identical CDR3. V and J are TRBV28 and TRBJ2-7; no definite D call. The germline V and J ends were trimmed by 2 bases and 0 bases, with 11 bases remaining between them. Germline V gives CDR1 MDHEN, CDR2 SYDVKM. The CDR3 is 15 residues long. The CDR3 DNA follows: TGTGCCAGCAGTTTACCCAGACGGAGCTCCTACGAGCAGTACTTC. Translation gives CASSLPRRSSYEQYF. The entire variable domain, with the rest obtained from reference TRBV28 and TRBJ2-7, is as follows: DVKVTQSSRYLVKRTGEKVFLECVQDMDHENMFWYRQDPGLGLRLIYFSYDVKMKEKGDIPEGYSVSREKKERFSLILESASTNQTSMYLCASSLPRRSSYEQYFGPGTRLTVT.

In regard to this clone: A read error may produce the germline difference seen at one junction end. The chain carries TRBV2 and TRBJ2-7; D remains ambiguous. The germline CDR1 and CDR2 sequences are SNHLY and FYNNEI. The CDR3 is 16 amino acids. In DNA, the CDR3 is TGTGCCAGCAGCCCCCTCGTCGGCGGCGTCGTCAACGAGCAGTGCTTC. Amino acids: CASSPLVGGVVNEQCF.

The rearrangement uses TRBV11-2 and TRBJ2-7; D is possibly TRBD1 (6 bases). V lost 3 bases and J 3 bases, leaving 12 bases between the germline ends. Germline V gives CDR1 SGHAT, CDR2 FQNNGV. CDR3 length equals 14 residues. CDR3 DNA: TGTGCCAGCAGCTTTGTTAGGGGGAACTACGAGCAGTACTTC. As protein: CASSFVRGNYEQYF.

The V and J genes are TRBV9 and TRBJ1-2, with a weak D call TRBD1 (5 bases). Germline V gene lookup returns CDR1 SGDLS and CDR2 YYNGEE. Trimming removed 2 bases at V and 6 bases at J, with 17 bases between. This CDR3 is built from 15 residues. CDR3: CASSVGGRYWDGYTF. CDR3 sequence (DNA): TGTGCCAGCAGCGTCGGGGGTCGGTATTGGGATGGCTACACCTTC.

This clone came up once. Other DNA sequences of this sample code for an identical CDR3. The CDR3 coding sequence is TGTGCCAGCAGCGTAGAAGGGGCAACTAATGAAAAACTGTTTTTT. It is translated as CASSVEGATNEKLFF. This chain uses TRBV9 with TRBJ1-4; D may be TRBD1 (5 bases). V was pared by 0 bases and J by 0 bases, with 6 bases between. The CDR3 covers 15 residues. Germline CDR1 SGDLS, CDR2 YYNGEE.

The CDR3 protein is CASSQDPSGVSYEQYF. DNA of the CDR3: TGCGCCAGCAGCCAAGACCCAAGCGGGGTCTCCTACGAGCAGTACTTC. The chain uses TRBV4-1 and TRBJ2-7, with 7 bases identical to TRBD2. With V trimmed by 0 bases and J by 0 bases, 5 bases remained unmatched. Germline V gene lookup returns CDR1 MGHRA and CDR2 YSYEKL. The CDR3 covers 16 residues.

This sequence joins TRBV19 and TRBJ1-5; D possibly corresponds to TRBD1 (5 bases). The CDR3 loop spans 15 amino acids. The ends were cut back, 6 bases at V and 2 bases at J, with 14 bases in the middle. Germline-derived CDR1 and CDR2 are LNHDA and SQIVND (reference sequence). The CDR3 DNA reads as TGTGCCAGTAGCCCAGAGGGGTTCGGCAATCAGCCCCAGCATTTT. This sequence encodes CASSPEGFGNQPQHF.

CDR3 sequence reads: CASSEFQFPGANVLTF. In DNA form, the CDR3 reads TGTGCCAGCAGTGAATTTCAGTTCCCCGGGGCCAACGTCCTGACTTTC. The chain has TRBV25-1 and TRBJ2-6; no clear D. The CDR3 extends over 16 amino acids. The V end lost 1 base, the J end lost 4 bases, and 11 bases lay between the germline ends. CDR1 and CDR2 from the germline V gene are MGHDK and SYGVNS.

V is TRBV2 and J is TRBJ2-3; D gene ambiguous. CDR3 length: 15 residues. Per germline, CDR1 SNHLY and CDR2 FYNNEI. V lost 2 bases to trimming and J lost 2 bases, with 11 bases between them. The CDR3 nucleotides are TGTGCCAGCAGTGAATTTTCGCAGTTCACAGATACGCAGTATTTT. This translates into CASSEFSQFTDTQYF.

In DNA form, the CDR3 reads TGTGCCAGCAGTATTTCGTTGAACACTGAAGCTTTCTTT. It yields the protein CASSISLNTEAFF. The chain joins TRBV27 to TRBJ1-1, with D hard to call. Germline V gives CDR1 MNHEY, CDR2 SMNVEV (reference sequence). The CDR3 loop spans 13 amino acids. V lost 5 bases and J 0 bases, leaving 7 bases between the germline ends.